This TCR beta chain was recovered during a study of blood T cell repertoires in COVID-19. As for the study in general: Collection of acute and convalescent COVID-19 samples took place in the United States, Italy and Spain. The analysed material was cDNA or gDNA that came from T cells, B-cell-depleted T cells, or PBMCs.

Deletions cut 2 bases from V and 3 bases from J, with 11 bases between. The CDR3 runs 15 residues. From germline, CDR1 is SGHTA and CDR2 FQGTGA. Source study methods: Amplification of reference gene primers provided the estimated nucleated cell counts. The protocol was immunoSEQ multiplex PCR, while the TCRdb copy is restricted to in-frame clones and leaves out a portion. V and J calls plus clone size are reproduced from that table; the DNA served to infer D and trimming. The sample holds 150,000 to 200,000 clones, more than 75% seen once. This clone is judged medium-sized. The specimen sequenced was peripheral blood. The chain employs TRBV7-3 and TRBJ1-5, with D tentatively TRBD1 (5 bases). This TCR came from a woman aged 18 to 35 who had recovered from COVID-19. In DNA form, the CDR3 reads TGTGCCAGCAGCTTACAATTTGGACACAATCAGCCCCAGCATTTT. Residues: CASSLQFGHNQPQHF.